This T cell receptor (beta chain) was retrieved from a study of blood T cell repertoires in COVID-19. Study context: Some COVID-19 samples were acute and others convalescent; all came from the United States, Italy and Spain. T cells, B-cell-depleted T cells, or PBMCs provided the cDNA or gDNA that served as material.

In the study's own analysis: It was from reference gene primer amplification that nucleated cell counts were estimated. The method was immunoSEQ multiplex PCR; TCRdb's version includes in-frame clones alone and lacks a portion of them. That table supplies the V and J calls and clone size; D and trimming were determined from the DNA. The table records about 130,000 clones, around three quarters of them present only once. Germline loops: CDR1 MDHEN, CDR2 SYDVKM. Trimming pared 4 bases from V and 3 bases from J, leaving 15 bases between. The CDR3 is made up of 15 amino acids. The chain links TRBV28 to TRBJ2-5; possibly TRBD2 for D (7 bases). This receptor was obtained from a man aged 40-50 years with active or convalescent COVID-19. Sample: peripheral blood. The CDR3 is CASSSGGGLKETQYF. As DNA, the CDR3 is TGTGCCAGCAGTTCTGGCGGGGGCTTGAAAGAGACCCAGTACTTC.